The 16 T cell receptor beta chains below come from one sample, sequenced in a study of T cell changes during pregnancy in multiple sclerosis. Data came from immunoSEQ multiplex PCR; TCRdb stores just in-frame clones and leaves some out. The table lists tens of thousands of clones, 85% to 95% of them singletons, with 2.8% in the top ten. Specimen: peripheral blood, collected in the third trimester of pregnancy. Source of these receptors: a female donor in good health, enrolled as a control in a pregnancy study.

The chain is built from TRBV9 and TRBJ2-5, with 9 bases lining up with TRBD1. TRBJ2-7 matches the DNA end more closely, so the J call is doubtful. Germline values: CDR1 SGDLS, CDR2 YYNGEE. This CDR3 is built from 14 residues. CDR3 protein: CASSDGTGSREQYF. For the CDR3, the DNA is TGTGCCAGCAGCGATGGGACAGGGTCTCGCGAGCAGTACTTC.

The CDR3 DNA sequence: TGTGCCAGCTCACCCGGGTCTAGAGTGTCGACTGAAGCTTTCTTT. This gives the protein CASSPGSRVSTEAFF. The V gene is TRBV18, the J gene TRBJ1-1; no firm D call. Per germline, CDR1 KGHSH and CDR2 LQKENI. This CDR3 has 15 amino acids. V was shortened by 3 bases and J by 5 bases, with 16 bases between the two germline ends.

The chain links TRBV28 to TRBJ1-2; 7 nucleotides agree with TRBD1. Germline V lookup: CDR1 MDHEN, CDR2 SYDVKM. V trimming: 3 bases; J trimming: 2 bases; junction bases outside the gene matches: 3. The CDR3 covers 14 residues. Here the CDR3 reads CASSLTGPNYGYTF. The CDR3 DNA is TGTGCCAGCAGTTTGACAGGGCCGAACTATGGCTACACCTTC.

The chain links TRBV10-3 to TRBJ1-3; D is unresolved. The CDR3 runs 14 residues. Germline V gene sequence: CDR1 ENHRY, CDR2 SYGVKD. V was trimmed by 3 bases and J by 7 bases, leaving 13 bases between them. CDR3: CAISDPQMQNTIYF. The CDR3 DNA sequence: TGTGCCATCAGTGACCCGCAGATGCAGAACACCATATATTTT.

J is TRBJ1-2 and V is TRBV19, with a tentative D call TRBD1 (5 bases). From germline, CDR1 is LNHDA and CDR2 SQIVND (reference sequence). The CDR3 covers 13 residues. Trimming removed 10 bases at V and 2 bases at J, with 14 bases between. The CDR3, as DNA: TGTGCCACCACCTGGGGCGAGAACTATGGCTACACCTTC. Its translation: CATTWGENYGYTF.

The chain couples TRBV2 to TRBJ1-2; 8 bases match TRBD1. CDR1 is SNHLY and CDR2 is FYNNEI in the germline V gene. V was pared by 5 bases and J by 7 bases, with 6 bases of the junction left unmatched. This CDR3 is 13 amino acids long. CDR3 sequence (DNA): TGTGCCAGCAGTTCGGACAGGGCTGGTGGCTACACCTTC. Translation: CASSSDRAGGYTF.

V is TRBV30 and J is TRBJ2-3; 14 bases map to TRBD2. J gave up 6 bases and V 2 bases, and 4 bases lay outside the gene matches. The CDR3 is 15 amino acids. The V gene's germline CDR1 is GTSNPN and CDR2 SVGIG (reference sequence). In DNA form, the CDR3 reads TGTGCCTGGAGTCAGACTAGCGGGAGGGGGGATACGCAGTATTTT. This gives the protein CAWSQTSGRGDTQYF.

The J gene is TRBJ2-3, the V gene TRBV7-2; possible D gene TRBD2, 5 bases. The V end lost 5 bases, the J end lost 11 bases, and 23 bases lay between the germline ends. Germline loops: CDR1 SGHTA, CDR2 FQGNSA. This CDR3 contains 15 residues. CDR3 DNA sequence: TGTGCCAGCAGCCGAGCCCTTGGAGAGGGCCGTATGCAGTATTTT. This gives the protein CASSRALGEGRMQYF.

The chain employs TRBV2 and TRBJ2-1; D gene uncertain. Germline assignment: CDR1 SNHLY and CDR2 FYNNEI. This CDR3 contains 13 residues. V was cut by 6 bases and J by 6 bases, with 12 bases left in between. The CDR3 spells CASSYQATNEQFF. The CDR3 DNA follows: TGTGCCAGCAGCTACCAAGCGACCAATGAGCAGTTCTTC.

Here the CDR3 reads CASSAGNRAYEQYF. The CDR3 nucleotides are TGTGCCAGCAGCGCCGGTAACAGGGCCTACGAGCAGTACTTC. The chain links TRBV7-2 to TRBJ2-7; the D gene is possibly TRBD1 (6 bases). There are 14 residues in the CDR3. Trimming shortened V by 5 bases and J by 2 bases, and 13 bases separated the two germline ends. Germline V CDR1 and CDR2: SGHTA, FQGNSA.

This clone was recorded a few times. The chain recombines TRBV28 with TRBJ1-1; no clear D gene. In germline, CDR1 is MDHEN, CDR2 SYDVKM. V gave up 5 bases and J gave up 1 base, with 5 bases separating them. The CDR3 spans 12 residues. The CDR3 here is CASSTENTEAFF. CDR3 nucleotide sequence: TGTGCCAGCAGTACAGAGAACACTGAAGCTTTCTTT.

The chain links TRBV19 to TRBJ2-7, with D tentatively TRBD1 (6 bases). Germline V gene lookup returns CDR1 LNHDA and CDR2 SQIVND (reference sequence). The CDR3 runs 15 residues. V dropped 1 base and J dropped 2 bases, with 12 bases sitting between them. CDR3 coding DNA: TGTGCCAGTAGTATAGCAGGGGCCGACCCCTACGAGCAGTACTTC. It translates to CASSIAGADPYEQYF.

This chain uses TRBV28 with TRBJ2-3, with D perhaps matching TRBD1 (6 bases). Germline CDR1 is MDHEN and CDR2 is SYDVKM. This CDR3 contains 14 residues. V was shortened by 4 bases and J by 6 bases, with 14 bases between the two germline ends. DNA of the CDR3: TGTGCCAGCAGTTCACGCCGGGACATCGATACGCAGTATTTT. This translates into CASSSRRDIDTQYF.

The chain combines TRBV5-1 with TRBJ1-6; tentative D call: TRBD1 (5 bases). Between the trimmed V and J ends, which lost 0 bases and 9 bases, there was a span of 16 bases. The CDR3 extends over 16 amino acids. Germline CDR1 SGHRS, CDR2 YFSETQ. In DNA, the CDR3 is TGCGCCAGCAGCTTGGAGGGAGGGGTCGACGGTTCACCCCTCCACTTT. Encoded protein: CASSLEGGVDGSPLHF.

The gene calls are TRBV10-2 and TRBJ1-2; D may be TRBD1 (6 bases). With 5 bases removed from V and 8 bases from J, the gap between germline ends came to 9 bases. Germline CDR1 is WSHSY and CDR2 is SAAADI. The CDR3 covers 11 residues. The CDR3 nucleotides are TGCGCCAGCAGTAGGGACACCGGCTACACCTTC. Protein product: CASSRDTGYTF.

The chain uses TRBV4-3 and TRBJ2-1, with a tentative D call TRBD2 (6 bases). The CDR3 totals 16 residues. Between the trimmed V and J ends, which lost 0 bases and 3 bases, there was a span of 12 bases. Germline V gives CDR1 LGHNA, CDR2 YSLEER. The CDR3 DNA follows: TGCGCCAGCAGCCAAGATACGGGAGTCGGCTACAATGAGCAGTTCTTC. This sequence encodes CASSQDTGVGYNEQFF.